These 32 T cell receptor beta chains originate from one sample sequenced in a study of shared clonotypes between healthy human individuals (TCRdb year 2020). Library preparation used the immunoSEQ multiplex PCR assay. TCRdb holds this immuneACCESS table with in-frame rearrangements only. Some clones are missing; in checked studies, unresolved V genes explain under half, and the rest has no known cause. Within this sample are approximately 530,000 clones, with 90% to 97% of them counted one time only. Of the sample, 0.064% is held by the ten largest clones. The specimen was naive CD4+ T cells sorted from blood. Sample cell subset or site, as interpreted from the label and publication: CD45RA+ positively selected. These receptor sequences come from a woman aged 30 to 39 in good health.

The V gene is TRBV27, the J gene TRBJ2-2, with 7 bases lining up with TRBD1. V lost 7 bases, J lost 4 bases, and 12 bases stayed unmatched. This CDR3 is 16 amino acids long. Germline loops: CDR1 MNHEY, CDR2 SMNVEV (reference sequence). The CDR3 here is CASKVRGGVGTGELFF. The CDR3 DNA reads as TGTGCCAGCAAAGTGAGAGGGGGCGTTGGCACCGGGGAGCTGTTTTTT.

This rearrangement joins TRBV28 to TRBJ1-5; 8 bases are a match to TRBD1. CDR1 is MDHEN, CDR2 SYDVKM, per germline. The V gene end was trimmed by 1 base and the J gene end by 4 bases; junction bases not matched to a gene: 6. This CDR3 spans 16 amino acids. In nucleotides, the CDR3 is TGTGCCAGCAGTTTATTTACAGGGGGGACAAATCAGCCCCAGCATTTT. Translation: CASSLFTGGTNQPQHF.

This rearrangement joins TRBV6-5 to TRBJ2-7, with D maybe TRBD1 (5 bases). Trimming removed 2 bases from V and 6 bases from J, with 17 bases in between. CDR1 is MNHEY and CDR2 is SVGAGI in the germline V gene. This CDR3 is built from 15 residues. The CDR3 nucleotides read TGTGCCAGCAGTTACGCGCAGGGCTCAAGAACCGAGCAGTACTTC. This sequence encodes CASSYAQGSRTEQYF.

The CDR3 coding sequence is TGTGCCAGCAGTTTATCTAGGACGGCTCTCCGGGAGACCCAGTACTTC. Translation gives CASSLSRTALRETQYF. This chain joins TRBV28 and TRBJ2-5; D unclear. The CDR3 is 16 residues long. V lost 1 base and J 5 bases, leaving 17 bases between the germline ends. The germline gives CDR1 MDHEN, CDR2 SYDVKM.

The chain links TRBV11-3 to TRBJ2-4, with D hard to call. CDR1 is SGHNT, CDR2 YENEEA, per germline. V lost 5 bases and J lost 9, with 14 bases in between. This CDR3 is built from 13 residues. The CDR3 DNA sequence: TGTGCCAGCAGCCAATATTACCCGGCCATTCAGTACTTC. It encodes CASSQYYPAIQYF.

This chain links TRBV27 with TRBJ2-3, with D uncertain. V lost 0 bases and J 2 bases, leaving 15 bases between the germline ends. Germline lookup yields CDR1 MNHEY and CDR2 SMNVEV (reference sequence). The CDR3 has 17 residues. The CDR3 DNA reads TGTGCCAGCAGTTTATCCCCCCTAACTCCTTACACAGATACGCAGTATTTT. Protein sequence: CASSLSPLTPYTDTQYF.

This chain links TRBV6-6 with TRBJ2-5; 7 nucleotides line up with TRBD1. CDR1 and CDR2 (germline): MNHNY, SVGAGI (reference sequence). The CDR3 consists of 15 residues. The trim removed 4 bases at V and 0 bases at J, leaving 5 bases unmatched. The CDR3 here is CASSWDSWYQETQYF. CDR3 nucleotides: TGTGCCAGCAGTTGGGACAGCTGGTACCAAGAGACCCAGTACTTC.

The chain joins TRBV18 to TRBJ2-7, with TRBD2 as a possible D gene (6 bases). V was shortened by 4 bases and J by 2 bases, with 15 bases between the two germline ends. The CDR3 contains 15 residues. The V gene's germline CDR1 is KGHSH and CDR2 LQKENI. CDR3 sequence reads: CASSQVAGTAYEQYF. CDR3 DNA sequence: TGTGCCAGCTCACAGGTCGCGGGAACAGCCTACGAGCAGTACTTC.

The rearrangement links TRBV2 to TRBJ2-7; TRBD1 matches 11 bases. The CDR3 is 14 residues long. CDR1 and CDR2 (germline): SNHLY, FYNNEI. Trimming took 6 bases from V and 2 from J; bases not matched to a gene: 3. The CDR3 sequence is CASRWGQGAYEQYF. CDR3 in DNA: TGTGCCAGCAGATGGGGACAGGGGGCCTACGAGCAGTACTTC.

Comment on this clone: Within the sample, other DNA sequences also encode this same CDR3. CDR3 loop: CASSLSYQETQYF. In nucleotides, the CDR3 is TGTGCCAGCAGTTTGTCCTACCAAGAGACCCAGTACTTC. This chain joins TRBV27 and TRBJ2-5; no definite D call. The germline V gene encodes CDR1 MNHEY and CDR2 SMNVEV (reference sequence). This CDR3 is 13 amino acids long. Trimming removed 3 bases at V and 0 bases at J, with 5 bases between.

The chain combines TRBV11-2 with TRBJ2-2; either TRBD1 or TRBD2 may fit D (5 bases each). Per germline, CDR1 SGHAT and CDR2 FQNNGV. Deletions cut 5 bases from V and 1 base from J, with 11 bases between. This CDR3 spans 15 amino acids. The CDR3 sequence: CASSPGTVNTGELFF. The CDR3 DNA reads TGTGCCAGCAGCCCCGGGACCGTGAACACCGGGGAGCTGTTTTTT.

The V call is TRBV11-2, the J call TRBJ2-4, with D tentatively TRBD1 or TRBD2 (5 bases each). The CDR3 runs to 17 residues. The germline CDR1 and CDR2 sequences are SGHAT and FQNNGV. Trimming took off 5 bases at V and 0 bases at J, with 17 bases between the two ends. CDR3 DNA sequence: TGTGCCAGCAGCCCCACCTGGGACCTAGAAGCCAAAAACATTCAGTACTTC. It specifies CASSPTWDLEAKNIQYF.

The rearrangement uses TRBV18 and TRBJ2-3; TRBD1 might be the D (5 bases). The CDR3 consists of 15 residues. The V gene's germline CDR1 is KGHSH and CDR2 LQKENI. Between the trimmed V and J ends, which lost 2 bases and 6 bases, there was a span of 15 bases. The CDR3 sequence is CASSPTQGKMDTQYF. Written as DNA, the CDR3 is TGTGCCAGCTCACCAACCCAGGGAAAGATGGATACGCAGTATTTT.

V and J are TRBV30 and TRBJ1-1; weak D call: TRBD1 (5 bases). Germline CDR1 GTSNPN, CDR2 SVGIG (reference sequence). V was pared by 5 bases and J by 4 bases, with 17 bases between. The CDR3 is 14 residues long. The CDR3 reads CAWGHGRGGTEAFF. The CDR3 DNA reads TGTGCCTGGGGTCATGGGAGGGGAGGCACTGAAGCTTTCTTT. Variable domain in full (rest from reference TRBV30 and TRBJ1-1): SQTIHQWPATLVQPVGSPLSLECTVEGTSNPNLYWYRQAAGRGLQLLFYSVGIGQISSEVPQNLSASRPQDRQFILSSKKLLLSDSGFYLCAWGHGRGGTEAFFGQGTRLTVV.

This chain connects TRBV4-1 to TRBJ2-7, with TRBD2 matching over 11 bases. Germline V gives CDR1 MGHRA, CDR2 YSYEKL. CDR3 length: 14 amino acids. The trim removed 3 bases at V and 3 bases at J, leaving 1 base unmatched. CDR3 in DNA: TGCGCCAGCAGCCAGGGACTAGCGGACTACGAGCAGTACTTC. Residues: CASSQGLADYEQYF.

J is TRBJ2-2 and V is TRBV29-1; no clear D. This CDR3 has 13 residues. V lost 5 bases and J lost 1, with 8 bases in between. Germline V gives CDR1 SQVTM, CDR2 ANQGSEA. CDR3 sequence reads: CSVRNQNTGELFF. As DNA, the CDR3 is TGCAGCGTTCGGAACCAGAACACCGGGGAGCTGTTTTTT.

The CDR3 here is CASSDWTGGDSGANVLTF. The CDR3 nucleotides read TGTGCCAGTAGCGATTGGACAGGGGGGGATTCTGGGGCCAACGTCCTGACTTTC. The chain recombines TRBV19 with TRBJ2-6, with TRBD1 matching over 10 bases. Per the germline V gene, CDR1 is LNHDA and CDR2 is SQIVND (reference sequence). V gave up 6 bases and J gave up 1 base; unmatched junction bases: 9. The CDR3 is 18 residues long.

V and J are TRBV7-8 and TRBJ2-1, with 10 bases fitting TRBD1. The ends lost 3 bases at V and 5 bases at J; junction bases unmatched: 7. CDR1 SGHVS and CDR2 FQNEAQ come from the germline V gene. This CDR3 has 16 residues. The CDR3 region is CASSFRTGGGNNEQFF. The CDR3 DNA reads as TGTGCCAGCAGCTTTAGGACAGGGGGTGGGAACAATGAGCAGTTCTTC.

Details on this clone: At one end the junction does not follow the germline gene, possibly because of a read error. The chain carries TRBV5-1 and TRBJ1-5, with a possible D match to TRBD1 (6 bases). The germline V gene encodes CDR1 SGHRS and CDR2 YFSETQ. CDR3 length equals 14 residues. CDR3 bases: TGCGCCAGCAGTTTGGGGGGCTTCAATCAGCCCCAGCATTTT. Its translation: CASSLGGFNQPQHF.

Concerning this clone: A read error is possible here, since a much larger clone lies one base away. CDR3 loop: CASSLEETQYF. The CDR3 DNA follows: TGTGCCAGCAGCTTGGAAGAGACCCAGTACTTC. This chain links TRBV5-5 with TRBJ2-5; D ambiguous. Germline V lookup: CDR1 SGHKS, CDR2 YYEKEE (reference sequence). This CDR3 has 11 amino acids. V shed 0 bases and J shed 3 bases, with 0 bases lying between them.

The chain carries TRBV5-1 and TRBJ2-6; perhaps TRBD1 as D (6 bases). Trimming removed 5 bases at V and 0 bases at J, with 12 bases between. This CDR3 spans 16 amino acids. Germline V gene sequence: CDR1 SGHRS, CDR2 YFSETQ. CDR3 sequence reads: CASRINRVSGANVLTF. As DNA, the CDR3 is TGCGCCAGCAGGATTAACAGGGTCTCTGGGGCCAACGTCCTGACTTTC.

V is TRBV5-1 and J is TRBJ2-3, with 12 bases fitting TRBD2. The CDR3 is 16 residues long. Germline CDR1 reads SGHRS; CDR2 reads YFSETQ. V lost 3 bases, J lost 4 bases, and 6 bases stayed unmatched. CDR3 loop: CASSSWTSGVADTQYF. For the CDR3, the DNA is TGCGCCAGCAGCTCATGGACTAGCGGGGTAGCAGATACGCAGTATTTT.

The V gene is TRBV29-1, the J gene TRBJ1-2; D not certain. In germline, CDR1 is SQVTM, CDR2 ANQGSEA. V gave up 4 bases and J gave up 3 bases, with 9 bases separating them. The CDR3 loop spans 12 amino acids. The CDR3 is CSVADGYYGYTF. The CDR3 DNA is TGCAGCGTTGCCGACGGATACTATGGCTACACCTTC.

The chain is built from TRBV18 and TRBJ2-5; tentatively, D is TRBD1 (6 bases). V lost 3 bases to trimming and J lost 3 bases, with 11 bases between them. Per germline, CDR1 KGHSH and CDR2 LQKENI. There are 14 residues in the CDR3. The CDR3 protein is CASSPGTREETQYF. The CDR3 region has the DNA TGTGCCAGCTCACCGGGGACACGCGAAGAGACCCAGTACTTC.

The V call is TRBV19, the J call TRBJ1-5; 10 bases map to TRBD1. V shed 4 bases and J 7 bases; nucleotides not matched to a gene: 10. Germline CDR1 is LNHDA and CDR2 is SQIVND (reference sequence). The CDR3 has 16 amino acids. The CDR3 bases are TGTGCCAGTAGTACCACCGGGACAGGGGCGAAACAGCCCCAGCATTTT. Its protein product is CASSTTGTGAKQPQHF.

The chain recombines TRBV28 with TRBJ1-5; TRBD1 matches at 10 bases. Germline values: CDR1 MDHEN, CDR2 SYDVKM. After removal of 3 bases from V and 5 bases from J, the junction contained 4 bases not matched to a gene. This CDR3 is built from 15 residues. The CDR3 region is CASSLGQGLYQPQHF. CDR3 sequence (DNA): TGTGCCAGCAGTTTGGGACAGGGGTTATATCAGCCCCAGCATTTT.

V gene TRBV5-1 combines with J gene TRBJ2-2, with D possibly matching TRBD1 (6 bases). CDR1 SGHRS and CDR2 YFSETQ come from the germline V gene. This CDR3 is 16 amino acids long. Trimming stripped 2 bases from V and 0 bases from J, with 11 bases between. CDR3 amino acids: CASSFAGAANTGELFF. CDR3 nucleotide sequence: TGCGCCAGCAGCTTTGCAGGGGCCGCGAACACCGGGGAGCTGTTTTTT.

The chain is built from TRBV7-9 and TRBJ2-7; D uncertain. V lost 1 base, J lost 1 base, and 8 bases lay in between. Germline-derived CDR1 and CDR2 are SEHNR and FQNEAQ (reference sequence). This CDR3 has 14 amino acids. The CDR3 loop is CASSLGSQSYEQYF. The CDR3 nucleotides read TGTGCCAGCAGCTTAGGGAGCCAGTCCTACGAGCAGTACTTC.

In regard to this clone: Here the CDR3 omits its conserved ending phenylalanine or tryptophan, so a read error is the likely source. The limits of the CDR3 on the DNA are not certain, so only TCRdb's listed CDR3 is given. The CDR3 loop is CSARLAGQKWV. The chain links TRBV20-1 to TRBJ2-3; TRBD2 was called by the table and not checked on the DNA. Germline CDR1 and CDR2: DFQATT and SNEGSKA (reference sequence). The CDR3 is 11 amino acids long, termini counted.

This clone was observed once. CDR3 DNA: TGTGCCAGCAGCGTAGCGGGGGGGGCAATCAATGAGCAGTTCTTC. Translated: CASSVAGGAINEQFF. The rearrangement links TRBV9 to TRBJ2-1; TRBD2 matches at 8 bases. V lost 0 bases and J lost 6; bases outside the gene matches: 5. Germline lookup yields CDR1 SGDLS and CDR2 YYNGEE. This CDR3 contains 15 residues.

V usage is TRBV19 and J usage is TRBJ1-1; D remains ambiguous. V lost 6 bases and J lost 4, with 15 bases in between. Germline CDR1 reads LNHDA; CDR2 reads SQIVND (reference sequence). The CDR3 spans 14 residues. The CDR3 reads CASRRSSASTEAFF. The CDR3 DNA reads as TGTGCCAGTAGGCGGAGTTCGGCCAGCACTGAAGCTTTCTTT.

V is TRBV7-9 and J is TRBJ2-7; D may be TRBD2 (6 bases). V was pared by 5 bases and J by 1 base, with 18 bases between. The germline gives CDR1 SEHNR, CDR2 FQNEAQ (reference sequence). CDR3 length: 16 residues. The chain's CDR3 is CASSRTGGPYSYEQYF. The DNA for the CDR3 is TGTGCCAGCAGCCGCACAGGAGGGCCCTATTCCTACGAGCAGTACTTC. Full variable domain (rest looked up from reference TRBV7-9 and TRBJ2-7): DTGVSQNPRHKITKRGQNVTFRCDPISEHNRLYWYRQTLGQGPEFLTYFQNEAQLEKSRLLSDRFSAERPKGSFSTLEIQRTEQGDSAMYLCASSRTGGPYSYEQYFGPGTRLTVT.